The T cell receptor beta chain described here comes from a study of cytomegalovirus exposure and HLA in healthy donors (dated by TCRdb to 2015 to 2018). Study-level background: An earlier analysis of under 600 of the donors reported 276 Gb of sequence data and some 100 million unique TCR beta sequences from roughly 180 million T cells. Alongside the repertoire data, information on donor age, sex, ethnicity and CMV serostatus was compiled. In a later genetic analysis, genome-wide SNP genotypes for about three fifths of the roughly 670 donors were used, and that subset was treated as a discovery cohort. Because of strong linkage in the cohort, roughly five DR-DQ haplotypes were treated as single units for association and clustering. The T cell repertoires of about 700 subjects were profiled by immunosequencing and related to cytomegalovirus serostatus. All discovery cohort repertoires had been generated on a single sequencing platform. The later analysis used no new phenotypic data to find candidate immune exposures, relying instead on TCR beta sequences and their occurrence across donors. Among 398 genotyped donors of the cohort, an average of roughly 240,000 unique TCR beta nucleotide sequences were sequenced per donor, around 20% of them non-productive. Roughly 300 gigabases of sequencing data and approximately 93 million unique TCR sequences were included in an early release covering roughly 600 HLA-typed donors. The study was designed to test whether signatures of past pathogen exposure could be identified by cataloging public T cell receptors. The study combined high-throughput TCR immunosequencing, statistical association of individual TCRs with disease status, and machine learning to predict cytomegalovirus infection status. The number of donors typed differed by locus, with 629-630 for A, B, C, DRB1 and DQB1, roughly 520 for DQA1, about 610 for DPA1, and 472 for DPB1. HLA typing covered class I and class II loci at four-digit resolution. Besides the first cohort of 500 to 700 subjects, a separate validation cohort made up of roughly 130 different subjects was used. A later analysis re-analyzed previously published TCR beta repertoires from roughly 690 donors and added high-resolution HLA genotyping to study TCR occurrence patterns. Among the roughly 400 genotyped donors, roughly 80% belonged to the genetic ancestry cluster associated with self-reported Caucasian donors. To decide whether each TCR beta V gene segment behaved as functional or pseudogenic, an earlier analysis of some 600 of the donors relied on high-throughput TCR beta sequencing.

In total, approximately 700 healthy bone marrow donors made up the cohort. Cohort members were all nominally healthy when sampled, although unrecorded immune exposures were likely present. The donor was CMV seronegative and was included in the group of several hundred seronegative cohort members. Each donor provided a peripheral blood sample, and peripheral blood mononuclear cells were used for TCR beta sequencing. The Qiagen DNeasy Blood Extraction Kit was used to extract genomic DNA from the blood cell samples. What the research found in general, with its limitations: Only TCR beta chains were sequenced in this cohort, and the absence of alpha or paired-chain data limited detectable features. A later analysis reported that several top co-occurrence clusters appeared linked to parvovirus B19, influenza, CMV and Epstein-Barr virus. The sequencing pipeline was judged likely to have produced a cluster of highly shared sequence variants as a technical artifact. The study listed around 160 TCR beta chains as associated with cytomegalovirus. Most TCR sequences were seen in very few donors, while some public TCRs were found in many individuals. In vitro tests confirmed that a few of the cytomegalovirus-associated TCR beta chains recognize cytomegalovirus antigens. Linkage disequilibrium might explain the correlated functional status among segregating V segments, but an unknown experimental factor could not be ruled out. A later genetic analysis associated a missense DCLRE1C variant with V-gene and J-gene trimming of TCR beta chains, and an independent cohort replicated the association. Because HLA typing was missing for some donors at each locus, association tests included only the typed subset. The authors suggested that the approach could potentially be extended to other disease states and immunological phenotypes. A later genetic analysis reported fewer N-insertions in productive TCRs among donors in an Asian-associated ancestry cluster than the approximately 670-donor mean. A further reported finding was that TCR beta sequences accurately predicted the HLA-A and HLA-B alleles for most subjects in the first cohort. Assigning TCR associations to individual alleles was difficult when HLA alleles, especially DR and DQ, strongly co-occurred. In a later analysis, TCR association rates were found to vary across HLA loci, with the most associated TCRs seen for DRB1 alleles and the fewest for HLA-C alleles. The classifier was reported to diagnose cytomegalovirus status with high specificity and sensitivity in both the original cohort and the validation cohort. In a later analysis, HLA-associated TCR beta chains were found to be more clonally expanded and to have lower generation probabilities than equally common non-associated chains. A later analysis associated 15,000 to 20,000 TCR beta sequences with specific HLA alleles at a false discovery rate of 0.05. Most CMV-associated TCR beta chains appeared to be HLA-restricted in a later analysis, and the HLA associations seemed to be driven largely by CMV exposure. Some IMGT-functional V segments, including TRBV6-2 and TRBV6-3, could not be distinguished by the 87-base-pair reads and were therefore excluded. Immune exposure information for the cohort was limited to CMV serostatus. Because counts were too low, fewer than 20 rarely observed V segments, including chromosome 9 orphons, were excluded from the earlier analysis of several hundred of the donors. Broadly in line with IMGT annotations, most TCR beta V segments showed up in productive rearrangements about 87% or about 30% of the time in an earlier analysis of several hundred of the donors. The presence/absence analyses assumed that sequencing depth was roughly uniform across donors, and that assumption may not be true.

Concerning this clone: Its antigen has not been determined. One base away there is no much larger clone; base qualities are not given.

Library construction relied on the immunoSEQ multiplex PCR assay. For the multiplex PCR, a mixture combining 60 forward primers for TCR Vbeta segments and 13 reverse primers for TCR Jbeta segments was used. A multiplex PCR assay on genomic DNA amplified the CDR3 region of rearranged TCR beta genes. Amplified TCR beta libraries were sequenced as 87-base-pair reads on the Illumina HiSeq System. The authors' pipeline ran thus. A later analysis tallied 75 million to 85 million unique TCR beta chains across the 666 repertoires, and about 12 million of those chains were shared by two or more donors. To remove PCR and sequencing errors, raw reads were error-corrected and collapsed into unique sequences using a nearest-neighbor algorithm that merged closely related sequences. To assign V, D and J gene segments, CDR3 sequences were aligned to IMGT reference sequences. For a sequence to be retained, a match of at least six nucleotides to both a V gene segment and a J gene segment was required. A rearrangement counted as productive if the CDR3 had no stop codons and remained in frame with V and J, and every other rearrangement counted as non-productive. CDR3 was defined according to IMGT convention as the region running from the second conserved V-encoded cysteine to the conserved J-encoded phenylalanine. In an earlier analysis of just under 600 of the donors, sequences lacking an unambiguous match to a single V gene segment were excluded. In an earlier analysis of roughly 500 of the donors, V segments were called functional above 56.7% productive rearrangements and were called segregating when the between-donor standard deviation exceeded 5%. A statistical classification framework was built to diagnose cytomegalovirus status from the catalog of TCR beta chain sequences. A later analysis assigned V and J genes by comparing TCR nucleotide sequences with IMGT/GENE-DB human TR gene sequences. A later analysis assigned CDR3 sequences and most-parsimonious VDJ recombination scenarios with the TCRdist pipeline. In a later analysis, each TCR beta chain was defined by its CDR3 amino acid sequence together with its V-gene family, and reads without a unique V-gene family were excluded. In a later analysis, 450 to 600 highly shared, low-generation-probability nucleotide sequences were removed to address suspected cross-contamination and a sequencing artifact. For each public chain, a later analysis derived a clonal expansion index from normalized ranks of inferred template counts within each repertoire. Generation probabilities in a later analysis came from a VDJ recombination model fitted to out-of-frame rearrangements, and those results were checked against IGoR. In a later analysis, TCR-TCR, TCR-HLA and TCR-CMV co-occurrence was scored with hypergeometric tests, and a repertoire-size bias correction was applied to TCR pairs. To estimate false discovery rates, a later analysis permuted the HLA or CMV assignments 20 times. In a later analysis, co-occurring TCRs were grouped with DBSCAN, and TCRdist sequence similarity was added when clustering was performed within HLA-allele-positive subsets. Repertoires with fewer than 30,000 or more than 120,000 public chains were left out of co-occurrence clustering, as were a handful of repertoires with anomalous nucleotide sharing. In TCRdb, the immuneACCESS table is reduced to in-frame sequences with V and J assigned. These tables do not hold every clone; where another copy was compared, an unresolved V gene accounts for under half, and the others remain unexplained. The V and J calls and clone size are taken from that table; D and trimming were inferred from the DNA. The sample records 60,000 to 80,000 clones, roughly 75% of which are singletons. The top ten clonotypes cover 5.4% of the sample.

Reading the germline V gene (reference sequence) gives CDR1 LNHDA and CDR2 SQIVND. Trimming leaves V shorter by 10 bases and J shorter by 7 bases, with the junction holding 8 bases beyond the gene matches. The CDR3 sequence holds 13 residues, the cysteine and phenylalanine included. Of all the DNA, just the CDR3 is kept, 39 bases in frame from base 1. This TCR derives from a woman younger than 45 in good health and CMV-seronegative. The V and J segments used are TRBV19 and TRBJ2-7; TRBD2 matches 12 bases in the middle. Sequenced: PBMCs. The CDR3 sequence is CATRLAGADEQYF. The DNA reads TGTGCCACCCGACTAGCGGGAGCCGATGAGCAGTACTTC. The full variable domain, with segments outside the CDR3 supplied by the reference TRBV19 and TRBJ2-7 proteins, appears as DGGITQSPKYLFRKEGQNVTLSCEQNLNHDAMYWYRQDPGQGLRLIYYSQIVNDFQKGDIAEGYSVSREKKESFPLTVTSAQKNPTAFYLCATRLAGADEQYFGPGTRLTVT.